The 7 T cell receptor beta chains in this list originate from one sample, sequenced in a study of Ad26.COV2.S vaccination and SARS-CoV-2 variants. This sample's treatment: 15 to 20 received Ad26.COV2.S at low or high dose, single or two shots; 5 received placebo; per-sample allocation not given. Sample collection was performed on day 63 after the first vaccine or placebo injection. The repertoire was sequenced with immunoSEQ multiplex PCR; TCRdb's copy has only in-frame clones and lacks some. The sample yields over 400,000 clones, about 90% seen once. The input for sequencing was peripheral blood, taken in a trial of Ad26.COV2.S vaccine versus placebo. The receptors here all came from a person aged 18-60 years who received the Ad26.COV2.S COVID-19 vaccine or a placebo.

This chain connects TRBV28 to TRBJ2-3; possibly TRBD1 for D (6 bases). Germline lookup yields CDR1 MDHEN and CDR2 SYDVKM. This CDR3 spans 13 amino acids. The V end was cut by 8 bases, the J end by 1 base, with 10 bases between. The CDR3 loop is CASCQGRTDTQYF. CDR3 sequence (DNA): TGTGCCAGCTGTCAGGGGCGCACAGATACGCAGTATTTT.

The gene calls are TRBV12-3 or TRBV12-4 and TRBJ2-7; no clear D gene. The CDR3 contains 12 residues. The germline V and J ends were trimmed by 5 bases and 3 bases, with 8 bases remaining between them. The CDR3 region has the DNA TGTGCCAGCAGTGCCTTAGACTACGAGCAGTACTTC. It translates to CASSALDYEQYF.

J is TRBJ1-6 and V is TRBV6-5, with 7 positions matching TRBD1. Germline V gene sequence: CDR1 MNHEY, CDR2 SVGAGI. V shed 5 bases, J shed 6 bases, and the junction held 4 bases outside the gene matches. The CDR3 has 14 residues. DNA of the CDR3: TGTGCCAGCAGTCCCCAGGGGGGTAATTCACCCCTCCACTTT. Its protein product is CASSPQGGNSPLHF.

The chain links TRBV9 to TRBJ1-4, with 7 bases matching TRBD1. This CDR3 spans 17 amino acids. J lost 1 base, V lost 0 bases, and 6 bases had no gene match. In germline, CDR1 is SGDLS, CDR2 YYNGEE. CDR3 loop: CASSVGQGRITNEKLFF. The CDR3, as DNA: TGTGCCAGCAGCGTAGGACAGGGTAGGATAACTAATGAAAAACTGTTTTTT.

The CDR3 here is CASSPLDRGGSYNEQFF. The CDR3 nucleotides read TGTGCCAGCAGCCCCCTGGACAGGGGAGGATCCTACAATGAGCAGTTCTTC. V usage is TRBV7-6 and J usage is TRBJ2-1; 9 bases match TRBD1. Germline V gene data show CDR1 as SGHVS and CDR2 as FNYEAQ. V lost 5 bases to trimming and J lost 1 base; unmatched junction nucleotides: 9. The CDR3 runs to 17 residues. Together with reference TRBV7-6 and TRBJ2-1, the CDR3 gives the full variable domain: GAGVSQSPRYKVTKRGQDVALRCDPISGHVSLYWYRQALGQGPEFLTYFNYEAQQDKSGLPNDRFSAERPEGSISTLTIQRTEQRDSAMYRCASSPLDRGGSYNEQFFGPGTRLTVL.

The sample holds a few counts of this clone. Other DNA sequences within the sample encode an identical CDR3. The chain joins TRBV19 to TRBJ2-1, with D hard to call. Trimming took off 1 base at V and 9 bases at J, with 4 bases between the two ends. Germline CDR1 reads LNHDA; CDR2 reads SQIVND (reference sequence). This CDR3 spans 11 amino acids. CDR3 in amino acids: CASSIAREQFF. The CDR3 coding sequence is TGTGCCAGTAGTATAGCCCGTGAGCAGTTCTTC.

The chain joins TRBV3-1 (or the pseudogene TRBV3-2) to TRBJ1-5; possible D gene TRBD1, 6 bases. The germline V and J ends were trimmed by 4 bases and 4 bases, with 20 bases remaining between them. This CDR3 contains 17 residues. The V gene's germline CDR1 is LGHDT and CDR2 YNNKEL (reference sequence). The CDR3 bases are TGTGCCAGCAGCCGGGGTGAGGGGGGGATTGGTAATCAGCCCCAGCATTTT. Protein: CASSRGEGGIGNQPQHF.